This T cell receptor beta chain comes out of a study of Ad26.COV2.S vaccination and SARS-CoV-2 variants. Findings of the study overall: Placebo and vaccine recipients had non-spike TCR breadth that was similar.

The assay was immunoSEQ multiplex PCR, and TCRdb's table has in-frame clones only and misses some. This table holds about 380,000 clones, around 82% found once. Treatment denoted: about 20 received Ad26.COV2.S at low or high dose, single or two shots; 5 received placebo; per-sample allocation not given. Sampling was done on day 63 after the first vaccine or placebo injection. To note about this clone: The antigen remains undetermined.

This specimen was peripheral blood, taken in a trial of Ad26.COV2.S vaccine versus placebo. The TCR originated in a person between 18 and 65 years old who received the Ad26.COV2.S COVID-19 vaccine or a placebo.

CDR3 region: CASSPPGRGRTEAFF. In DNA form, the CDR3 reads TGTGCCAGCTCACCACCGGGCAGGGGGCGAACTGAAGCTTTCTTT. The chain has TRBV18 and TRBJ1-1, with 8 positions matching TRBD1. This CDR3 has 15 amino acids. Trimming removed 0 bases from V and 5 bases from J; junction bases left unmatched: 5. Germline V gene lookup returns CDR1 KGHSH and CDR2 LQKENI. Full variable domain (remainder filled in from reference TRBV18 and TRBJ1-1): NAGVMQNPRHLVRRRGQEARLRCSPMKGHSHVYWYRQLPEEGLKFMVYLQKENIIDESGMPKERFSAEFPKEGPSILRIQQVVRGDSAAYFCASSPPGRGRTEAFFGQGTRLTVV.